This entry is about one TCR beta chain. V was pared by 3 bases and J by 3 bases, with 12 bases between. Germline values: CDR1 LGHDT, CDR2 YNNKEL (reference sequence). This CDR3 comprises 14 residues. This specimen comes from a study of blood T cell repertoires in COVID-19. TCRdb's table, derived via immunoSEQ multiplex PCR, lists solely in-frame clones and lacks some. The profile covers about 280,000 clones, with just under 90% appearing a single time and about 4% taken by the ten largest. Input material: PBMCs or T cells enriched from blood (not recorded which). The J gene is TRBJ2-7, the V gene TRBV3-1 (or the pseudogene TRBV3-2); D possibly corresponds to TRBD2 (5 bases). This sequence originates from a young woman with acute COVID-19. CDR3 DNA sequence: TGTGCCAGCAGCCACTCAGCGGAAGGCTACGAGCAGTACTTC. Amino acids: CASSHSAEGYEQYF.